The clone carrying this TCR beta chain was seen more than once but under ten times. Trimming pared 6 bases from V and 4 bases from J, leaving 12 bases between. The germline V gene encodes CDR1 SNHLY and CDR2 FYNNEI. The length of the CDR3 is 13 residues. Method: immunoSEQ multiplex PCR; TCRdb's copy keeps in-frame clones and lacks some. This sample has about 130,000 clones, with 82% found just once. This sample was taken from a study of cytomegalovirus exposure and HLA in healthy donors. The receptor's source is a man aged 25 to 40 in good health and CMV-seropositive. V is TRBV2 and J is TRBJ1-1; D is uncertain. The sample was PBMCs. Written as DNA, the CDR3 is TGTGCCAGCAGAGGAGACGGTAGCACTGAAGCTTTCTTT. It encodes CASRGDGSTEAFF.